The clone carrying this T cell receptor (beta chain) was seen only once. The PCR had 60 Vbeta and 13 Jbeta primers. Assay: immunoSEQ multiplex PCR; the TCRdb copy retains only in-frame clones and omits some. This table holds 200,000 or so clones, more than 65% found once. This sample stems from a study of cytomegalovirus exposure and HLA in healthy donors. The CDR3 has 16 residues. Trimming removed 7 bases from V and 6 bases from J, with 21 bases in between. Germline V CDR1 and CDR2: LNHDA, SQIVND (reference sequence). The chain joins TRBV19 to TRBJ2-2, with D possibly being TRBD1 (6 bases). Sequenced material: PBMCs. The sequence derives from a woman in her twenties or thirties in good health and CMV-seropositive. The CDR3 region has the DNA TGTGCCAGTAAAGGGATATGGACAGAAGGTCCCGGGGAGCTGTTTTTT. This encodes CASKGIWTEGPGELFF.